This T cell receptor beta chain was recovered during a study of Graves' ophthalmopathy and Graves' hyperthyroidism. The wider study: At the time of initial diagnosis and before any treatment, peripheral blood was collected.

This clonotype was counted ten times or more. PBMCs were obtained from roughly 10 ml of fresh peripheral blood. RNA transcripts were the source from which TCR beta CDR3 regions were amplified. The first-round RT-PCR employed HTBI primers together with the Qiagen OneStep RT-PCR kit. A multiplex PCR was then performed as the second round. TCRdb called the multiplex PCR reads again in MiXCR, with one record for every CDR3 protein. The sample lists almost 400,000 distinct CDR3 sequences, about 16% occurring once. Per germline, CDR1 MDHEN and CDR2 SYDVKM. The CDR3 is 17 amino acids. The V end lost 5 bases, the J end lost 0 bases, and 19 bases lay between the germline ends.

V is TRBV28 and J is TRBJ1-1; D is ambiguous. The sequenced material came from peripheral blood. The source is a woman aged 18 to 35 with Graves' ophthalmopathy. CDR3 sequence (DNA): TGTGCCAGCAGTCCCCCTTGGGTCGTACCTCTGAACACTGAAGCTTTCTTT. Its translation is CASSPPWVVPLNTEAFF.